This T cell receptor (beta chain) was identified during a study of blood T cell repertoires in COVID-19. Original processing notes: Quantification of nucleated cells was approximated via reference gene primer amplification. The data were produced by immunoSEQ multiplex PCR, yet TCRdb's version contains in-frame clones alone and is incomplete. V, J and clone size derive from that table, while D and trimming were established from the DNA sequence. The repertoire holds about 300,000 clones, with more than 75% as singletons. CDR3 length: 16 residues. V lost 6 bases, J lost 7 bases, and 11 bases stayed unmatched. Per germline, CDR1 LNHDA and CDR2 SQIVND (reference sequence).

The gene calls are TRBV19 and TRBJ2-1; TRBD2 agrees at 11 bases. The clonotype originates from a man aged 30 to 39 who had recovered from COVID-19. The sequenced sample was PBMCs or T cells enriched from blood (not recorded which). The CDR3 is CASRNSGTSGRNEQFF. In nucleotides, the CDR3 is TGTGCCAGTAGGAACTCCGGGACTAGCGGTCGAAATGAGCAGTTCTTC.